This TCR beta chain was recovered during a study of cytomegalovirus exposure and HLA in healthy donors. Trimming cost V 7 bases and J 6 bases; bases outside gene matches: 6. From germline, CDR1 is MNHNS and CDR2 SASEGT. CDR3 length: 13 residues. The donors, nominally healthy at sampling, likely had unrecorded immune exposures. Primers for the PCR totalled 60 Vbeta and 13 Jbeta. Produced via immunoSEQ multiplex PCR; TCRdb's table is partial and in-frame only. The sample has around 150,000 clones, about 80% seen once. This TCR was sampled from a man aged 50-60 years in good health and CMV-seropositive. The sequenced sample was PBMCs. The chain uses TRBV6-1 and TRBJ1-5, with 7 bases aligning to TRBD1. The CDR3, as DNA: TGTGCCAGCACCGAGGGGGCTCGTCAGCCCCAGCATTTT. The encoded protein is CASTEGARQPQHF.